Listed below are T cell receptor beta chains from one sample, sequenced in a study of blood T cell repertoires in COVID-19. TCRdb's copy holds only in-frame clones and misses some; the assay was immunoSEQ multiplex PCR. The sample has about 130,000 clones, about four fifths seen once; the top ten hold about 1.5%. Source material: peripheral blood. The receptor source for this set is a man in his 60s with acute or convalescent COVID-19. The CDR3 runs from the conserved cysteine through the conserved F or W. Fields, in order: J gene, V gene, CDR3 protein.

>TRBJ2-3|TRBV10-2
CASSEPLDTQYF
>TRBJ1-1|TRBV10-3
CAISEDRGSPEAFF
>TRBJ2-2|TRBV27
CASSNSGRARAGELFF
>TRBJ2-5|TRBV6-6
CASTLAGGPRETQYF
>TRBJ1-5|TRBV6-5
CASSSGQHNQPQHF
>TRBJ2-2|TRBV3-1/TRBV3-2
CASSQDLNRGPPGELFF
>TRBJ1-1|TRBV24-1
CATSDTGNTEAFF
>TRBJ2-7|TRBV11-2
CASSSNYEQYF
>TRBJ2-5|TRBV7-2
CASSFRGQSQYF
>TRBJ2-3|TRBV10-3
CAIKGDKGKQDTQYF
>TRBJ2-3|TRBV27
CASSSGGGYTDTQYF
>TRBJ2-2|TRBV11-2
CASSPLSVGELFF
>TRBJ1-1|TRBV19
CASSPQGASNTEAFF
>TRBJ2-2|TRBV5-8
CASSSGQIYTGELFF
>TRBJ2-2|TRBV4-2
CASSQGLAGTGELFF
>TRBJ1-1|TRBV14
CASSQVRGQNTEAFF
>TRBJ1-1|TRBV5-1
CASGTGNTEAFF
>TRBJ1-1|TRBV7-3
CASRKTGGTEAFF
>TRBJ2-7|TRBV24-1
CATSDPTPPGEQYF
>TRBJ2-7|TRBV6-5
CASNAGGQKNEQYF
>TRBJ1-2|TRBV28
CASRSTGNGYTF
>TRBJ2-1|TRBV11-2
CASSLLGSSGYNEQFF
>TRBJ2-2|TRBV9
CASSPRTGDTTGELFF
>TRBJ1-5|TRBV29-1
CSVMTGGNQPQHF
>TRBJ2-7|TRBV18
CASSPPGLADTYEQYF
>TRBJ2-7|TRBV29-1
CSVGGTGREQYF
>TRBJ2-1|TRBV19
CASAFSGSMYNEQFF
>TRBJ2-7|TRBV18
CASSPQDGHSGEQYF
>TRBJ2-1|TRBV20-1
CSASRQGQFF
>TRBJ2-2|TRBV5-1
CASSLGAGGPNTGELFF
>TRBJ2-3|TRBV7-9
CASSLPAGGPDTQYF
>TRBJ1-3|TRBV7-3
CASSDTGAGNTIYF
>TRBJ2-3|TRBV24-1
CATSDLQGTGGTDTQYF
>TRBJ2-3|TRBV6-5
CASTAGQSTDTQYF
>TRBJ1-1|TRBV5-1
CASRQEVGEGNTEAFF
>TRBJ1-5|TRBV19
CASSIGQQHGHQPQHF
>TRBJ2-3|TRBV10-3
CAISLPEGATDTQYF
>TRBJ2-7|TRBV6-5
CASTGTGAPYEQYF
>TRBJ2-1|TRBV5-3
CARSFCGGASYNEQFF
>TRBJ1-2|TRBV9
CASSPIRGHGYTF
>TRBJ1-4|TRBV4-1
CASSQDQGNRGEKLFF
>TRBJ2-2|TRBV27
CASSLNGGLNTGELFF
>TRBJ2-7|TRBV5-6
CASSPTGFDEQYF
>TRBJ1-1|TRBV12-3/TRBV12-4
CASSPTGFTEAFF
>TRBJ2-3|TRBV5-1
CASSPGLAGGPYTQYF
>TRBJ2-5|TRBV27
CASSLIGTSGGAQETQYF
>TRBJ2-2|TRBV5-1
CASAPRGSGNTGELFF
>TRBJ2-7|TRBV11-3
CASSLGAGGIYEQYF
>TRBJ2-7|TRBV27
CATKQGRSSYEQYF
>TRBJ2-2|TRBV7-8
CASSLDRTGSTGELFF
>TRBJ2-7|TRBV6-1
CASSEGDRALYEQYF
>TRBJ2-1|TRBV19
CATKVYAGGADEQFF
>TRBJ2-1|TRBV10-1
CASSSIPGLAGGRPTLYNEQFF